Below, 14 T cell receptor beta chains from the same sample are listed, as sequenced in a study of liver allograft versus peripheral blood T cells. About the study: Repertoires of T cell receptors in transplanted livers were compared with recipients' peripheral blood repertoires.

TCRdb called the reads again in MiXCR, with one record for every CDR3 protein. The top ten hold 1.5% to 2% of the sample, which has around 10,000 distinct CDR3 sequences, approximately 19% seen once. The source is a human patient who had a liver transplant. Some T cells could come from the graft donor.

Relative to its sample, this clonotype is medium-sized (0.01 to 0.1%). CDR3 nucleotides: TGCAGCGTTGGGTCAGCGAACACCGGGGAGCTGTTTTTT. Translation: CSVGSANTGELFF. The chain links TRBV29-1 to TRBJ2-2, with unresolved D. Germline V CDR1 and CDR2: SQVTM, ANQGSEA. V was trimmed by 4 bases and J by 0 bases, leaving 6 bases between them. This CDR3 spans 13 amino acids.

This sequence joins TRBV5-5 and TRBJ2-7; 10 bases align to TRBD2. V gave up 0 bases and J gave up 0 bases; unmatched junction bases: 9. Looked up from germline, CDR1 is SGHKS and CDR2 is YYEKEE (reference sequence). CDR3 size: 18 residues. CDR3 DNA sequence: TGTGCCAGCAGCTTGGATAGGCTAGCGGGGGCGATCTCCTACGAGCAGTACTTC. The encoded protein is CASSLDRLAGAISYEQYF.

This clonotype rates as medium-sized. This chain connects TRBV18 to TRBJ2-6; TRBD1 aligns across 9 bases. V was pared by 2 bases and J by 0 bases, with 5 bases of the junction left unmatched. This CDR3 has 18 amino acids. Per the germline V gene, CDR1 is KGHSH and CDR2 is LQKENI. DNA for the CDR3: TGTGCCAGCTCACCAATGGGACAGGGTGGCTCTGGGGCCAACGTCCTGACTTTC. This sequence encodes CASSPMGQGGSGANVLTF. Drawing the rest from reference TRBV18 and TRBJ2-6, the complete variable domain is NAGVMQNPRHLVRRRGQEARLRCSPMKGHSHVYWYRQLPEEGLKFMVYLQKENIIDESGMPKERFSAEFPKEGPSILRIQQVVRGDSAAYFCASSPMGQGGSGANVLTFGAGSRLTVL.

This clonotype was seen many times. The V gene is TRBV5-4, the J gene TRBJ2-1; perhaps D is TRBD1 or TRBD2 (5 bases each). Germline V gene sequence: CDR1 SGHNT, CDR2 YYREEE (reference sequence). This CDR3 contains 16 residues. Trimming pared 4 bases from V and 0 bases from J, leaving 14 bases between. For the CDR3, the DNA is TGTGCCAGCAGCCGCGAGGGAAGGGGCTCCTACAATGAGCAGTTCTTC. Protein: CASSREGRGSYNEQFF.

This clonotype counts as medium-sized. J is TRBJ2-7 and V is TRBV27, with TRBD2 identical over 8 bases. This CDR3 contains 15 residues. The V segment lost 3 bases and the J segment 3 bases; nucleotides outside the gene matches: 7. Germline CDR1 reads MNHEY; CDR2 reads SMNVEV (reference sequence). The CDR3 coding sequence is TGTGCCAGCAGTTTTGACGGGAGGGCCTTCTACGAGCAGTACTTC. This encodes CASSFDGRAFYEQYF.

This chain links TRBV7-3 with TRBJ1-5; 9 nucleotides match TRBD1. With 5 bases clipped from V and 6 bases from J, the junction kept 14 bases outside the gene matches. Germline V gene data show CDR1 as SGHTA and CDR2 as FQGTGA. The CDR3 covers 17 residues. The CDR3 DNA is TGTGCCAGCAGCATCCGGGACAGGGCGGTTGAGGGTCAGCCCCAGCATTTT. Its protein product is CASSIRDRAVEGQPQHF.

This clonotype showed up many times. The CDR3 coding sequence is TGTGCCAGCAGCACAGACAGGGGAAGCGACGAGCAGTACTTC. The encoded protein is CASSTDRGSDEQYF. The V gene is TRBV7-9, the J gene TRBJ2-7; 8 bases map to TRBD1. CDR3 size: 14 residues. Germline trimming cut 5 bases from V and 5 bases from J; bases unmatched to any gene: 8. Germline CDR1 reads SEHNR; CDR2 reads FQNEAQ (reference sequence).

This clonotype appeared a single time. CDR3 region: CASRLLGQGVGQPQHF. In DNA form, the CDR3 reads TGTGCCAGCAGACTACTGGGACAGGGGGTCGGGCAGCCCCAGCATTTT. The rearrangement links TRBV12-3 or TRBV12-4 to TRBJ1-5; 11 nucleotides line up with TRBD1. V lost 6 bases to trimming and J lost 7 bases; unmatched junction nucleotides: 11. The CDR3 runs 16 residues.

Many counts were recorded for this clonotype. The chain couples TRBV6-6 to TRBJ1-5; 10 nucleotides align to TRBD1. This CDR3 region has 15 residues. Germline V CDR1 and CDR2: MNHNY, SVGAGI (reference sequence). V dropped 5 bases and J dropped 2; count of bases not matched to a gene: 3. In DNA form, the CDR3 reads TGTGCCAGCAGTACGGGGACAGGGGGCAATCAGCCCCAGCATTTT. Its translation: CASSTGTGGNQPQHF.

The chain uses TRBV28 and TRBJ2-5; TRBD1 agrees at 9 bases. After removal of 11 bases from V and 3 bases from J, the junction contained 7 bases not matched to a gene. There are 13 residues in the CDR3. Germline lookup yields CDR1 MDHEN and CDR2 SYDVKM. CDR3 in DNA: TGTGCCGGATCGACAGGGGGAGAAGAGACCCAGTACTTC. Translating it yields CAGSTGGEETQYF.

Many counts were recorded for this clonotype. The V gene is TRBV10-3, the J gene TRBJ1-3; 11 nucleotides align to TRBD1. Unmatched junction bases numbered 3, after V lost 6 bases and J lost 2 bases. Germline values: CDR1 ENHRY, CDR2 SYGVKD. There are 15 residues in the CDR3. This chain's CDR3 is CAISWDRGTGNTIYF. CDR3 nucleotide sequence: TGTGCCATCAGCTGGGACAGGGGGACTGGAAACACCATATATTTT.

The CDR3 sequence: CASSLGLIGSPLHF. Here the CDR3 DNA reads TGTGCCAGCAGCTTAGGACTGATTGGTTCACCCCTCCACTTT. The chain links TRBV5-6 to TRBJ1-6; D not certain. V was pared by 2 bases and J by 9 bases, with 12 bases between. Germline CDR1 SGHDT, CDR2 YYEEEE. The CDR3 sequence is 14 residues long.

The chain joins TRBV6-5 to TRBJ2-7; 9 bases match TRBD2. The CDR3 covers 17 residues. Germline V gene data show CDR1 as MNHEY and CDR2 as SVGAGI. V gave up 10 bases and J gave up 0 bases; unmatched junction bases: 16. CDR3 sequence reads: CATQSGRLSLSSYEQYF. The CDR3 nucleotides are TGTGCCACGCAAAGCGGGAGGCTATCCCTTAGCTCCTACGAGCAGTACTTC.

This clonotype was counted many times. The V call is TRBV5-6, the J call TRBJ2-3, with D possibly TRBD2 on 7 matching bases. CDR1 and CDR2 (germline): SGHDT, YYEEEE. This CDR3 spans 15 amino acids. V was pared by 1 base and J by 3 bases, with 12 bases between. The CDR3 protein is CASSLSRGGTDTQYF. The CDR3, as DNA: TGTGCCAGCAGCTTGAGTAGGGGGGGGACAGATACGCAGTATTTT.